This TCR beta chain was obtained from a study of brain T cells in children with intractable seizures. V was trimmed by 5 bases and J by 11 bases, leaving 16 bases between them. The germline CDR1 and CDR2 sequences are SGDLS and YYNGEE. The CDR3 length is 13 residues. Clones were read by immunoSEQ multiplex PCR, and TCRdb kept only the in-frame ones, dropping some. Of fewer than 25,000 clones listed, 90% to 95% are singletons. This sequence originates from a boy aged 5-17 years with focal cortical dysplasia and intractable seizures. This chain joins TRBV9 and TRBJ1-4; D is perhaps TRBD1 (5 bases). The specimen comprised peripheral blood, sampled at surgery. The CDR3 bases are TGTGCCAGCAGTTCATCCAGCGGGGCCAAACTGTTTTTT. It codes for CASSSSSGAKLFF. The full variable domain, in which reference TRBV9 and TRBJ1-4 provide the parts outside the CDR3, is DSGVTQTPKHLITATGQRVTLRCSPRSGDLSVYWYQQSLDQGLQFLIQYYNGEERAKGNILERFSAQQFPDLHSELNLSSLELGDSALYFCASSSSSGAKLFFGSGTQLSVL.